Listed below are T cell receptor beta chains from one sample, sequenced in a study of cytomegalovirus exposure and HLA in healthy donors. The method was immunoSEQ multiplex PCR; TCRdb's version includes in-frame clones alone and lacks a portion of them. This sample carries some 41,000 clones, with under 8% going to the ten biggest clones. Source material: PBMCs. The receptors originated from a man aged 25 to 40 in good health and CMV-seronegative. CDR3s include the opening cysteine and the closing phenylalanine or tryptophan. D genes are given only for firm matches.

TRBD2	TRBV19	16	TRBJ2-2	CASSIELAGGPGELFF	TGTGCCAGTAGTATCGAACTAGCGGGAGGGCCCGGGGAGCTGTTTTTT
TRBD1	TRBV5-1	15	TRBJ2-5	CASSSTGTGQETQYF	TGCGCCAGCAGCAGTACCGGGACAGGGCAAGAGACCCAGTACTTC
-	TRBV9	14	TRBJ2-5	CASSVGAGGETQYF	TGTGCCAGCAGCGTAGGAGCCGGTGGAGAGACCCAGTACTTC
-	TRBV27	17	TRBJ1-2	CASSSLKGSGAYYGYTF	TGTGCCAGCAGTTCTTTGAAAGGGTCAGGGGCGTACTATGGCTACACCTTC
-	TRBV2	15	TRBJ1-3	CASTGQTYPGNTIYF	TGTGCCAGCACCGGACAGACCTACCCTGGAAACACCATATATTTT
TRBD1	TRBV5-5	14	TRBJ1-5	CASSPDRGNQPQHF	TGTGCCAGCAGCCCGGACAGGGGAAATCAGCCCCAGCATTTT
TRBD2	TRBV5-1	16	TRBJ2-3	CASSLSATSDTDTQYF	TGCGCCAGCAGCTTGAGCGCTACTAGCGATACAGATACGCAGTATTTT
-	TRBV29-1	12	TRBJ1-1	CSVTGMNTEAFF	TGCAGCGTCACCGGGATGAACACTGAAGCTTTCTTT
-	TRBV11-3	16	TRBJ2-3	CASSLGAGAGTDTQYF	TGTGCCAGCAGCTTAGGAGCTGGAGCTGGCACAGATACGCAGTATTTT
-	TRBV4-3	15	TRBJ2-1	CASSQDGGLNNEQFF	TGCGCCAGCAGCCAAGACGGGGGGCTTAACAATGAGCAGTTCTTC